The 5 T cell receptor beta chains given below trace back to one sample, sequenced in a study of blood T cell repertoires in COVID-19. Profiled with immunoSEQ multiplex PCR; TCRdb holds only in-frame clones, not every one. The sample yields fewer than 350,000 clones, 70% to 90% seen once. The sequenced material came from peripheral blood. The source is a woman in her forties or fifties who had recovered from COVID-19.

This chain uses TRBV5-1 with TRBJ2-6; the D gene is possibly TRBD2 (5 bases). CDR1 is SGHRS and CDR2 is YFSETQ in the germline V gene. V shed 2 bases and J shed 0 bases, with 12 bases lying between them. The CDR3 extends over 17 amino acids. CDR3 residues: CASSFGSRGSGANVLTF. CDR3 bases: TGCGCCAGCAGCTTTGGATCCCGGGGCTCTGGGGCCAACGTCCTGACTTTC.

V and J are TRBV28 and TRBJ1-1; D gene ambiguous. V was cut by 7 bases and J by 4 bases, with 10 bases left in between. Germline CDR1 reads MDHEN; CDR2 reads SYDVKM. CDR3 length: 12 residues. CDR3 in amino acids: CASTLSGTEAFF. DNA of the CDR3: TGTGCCAGCACTCTTAGCGGCACTGAAGCTTTCTTT.

The chain uses TRBV28 and TRBJ2-3; 11 nucleotides agree with TRBD2. V was pared by 8 bases and J by 0 bases, with 10 bases of the junction left unmatched. The CDR3 has 17 residues. Germline values: CDR1 MDHEN, CDR2 SYDVKM. CDR3 in amino acids: CASPPGRLAGSTDTQYF. CDR3 sequence (DNA): TGTGCCAGCCCACCCGGTCGACTAGCGGGAAGCACAGATACGCAGTATTTT.

V and J are TRBV19 and TRBJ2-7; D gene uncertain. Looked up from germline, CDR1 is LNHDA and CDR2 is SQIVND (reference sequence). The CDR3 runs 14 residues. Trimming pared 2 bases from V and 0 bases from J, leaving 8 bases between. The CDR3 sequence is CASSISVNSYEQYF. DNA of the CDR3: TGTGCCAGTAGTATAAGCGTCAACTCCTACGAGCAGTACTTC.

The rearrangement uses TRBV7-2 and TRBJ2-1; TRBD2 matches at 9 bases. The CDR3 extends over 15 amino acids. The germline V gene encodes CDR1 SGHTA and CDR2 FQGNSA. V was pared by 5 bases and J by 4 bases, with 6 bases of the junction left unmatched. The CDR3 is CASSIVLAGYNEQFF. For the CDR3, the DNA is TGTGCCAGCAGCATAGTACTAGCGGGTTACAATGAGCAGTTCTTC.